This T cell receptor beta chain was captured in a study of shared clonotypes between healthy human individuals. About the study: Donor ages ranged 18 to 49 years: a couple of women, a few men.

CD45RO-negative cells were positively selected for CCR7, leaving out terminally differentiated effector memory CD45RA+ cells. With regard to this clone: Its antigen remains unknown. The same CDR3 is also encoded by other DNA sequences in this sample.

CDR3 length: 14 amino acids. Germline values: CDR1 SGDLS, CDR2 YYNGEE. With 0 bases clipped from V and 3 bases from J, the junction kept 3 bases outside the gene matches. Clones were sequenced by immunoSEQ multiplex PCR, and TCRdb holds only the in-frame ones, with some missing. The sample lists 1.5 million to 2.5 million clones, approximately 94% seen once, with 1% to 1.5% in the top ten. General observations from the study: Several donors showed sharing of around 5% of naive CD4 clonotypes.

The TCR sequence derives from a man between 18 and 35 years old in good health. Sequences were obtained from naive CD8+ T cells sorted from blood. The rearrangement uses TRBV9 and TRBJ2-7; 7 bases line up with TRBD2. CDR3 region: CASSVAGGVYEQYF. Here the CDR3 DNA reads TGTGCCAGCAGCGTAGCGGGGGGAGTCTACGAGCAGTACTTC.